These T cell receptor beta chains were read from a single sample in a study of blood T cell repertoires in COVID-19. Profiled with immunoSEQ multiplex PCR; TCRdb holds only in-frame clones, not every one. The sample has some 26,000 clones; 85% to 90% are singletons. Sequencing was carried out using peripheral blood. The receptors were gathered from a man in his sixties or seventies with active COVID-19. The CDR3 runs from the conserved cysteine through the conserved F or W. Fields, in order: D gene, V gene, J gene, clone size, CDR3 protein, CDR3 DNA. D genes are given only for firm matches. A clone size is listed for some rows: how often the clone was seen (once, few, many), or a class if it is expanded.

NA	TRBV7-2	TRBJ1-2	few	CASRPRDYGYTF	TGTGCCAGCAGACCCCGGGACTATGGCTACACCTTC
TRBD1	TRBV6-6	TRBJ1-2	NA	CASSQQSGTAYGYTF	TGTGCCAGCAGTCAACAATCCGGGACAGCTTATGGCTACACCTTC
TRBD1	TRBV15	TRBJ2-7	NA	CATSTGTGREQYF	TGTGCCACCAGCACTGGGACAGGGCGCGAGCAGTACTTC
TRBD2	TRBV3-1/TRBV3-2	TRBJ2-1	NA	CASSPDGLAEQFF	TGTGCCAGCAGCCCGGATGGACTAGCTGAGCAGTTCTTC
TRBD1	TRBV19	TRBJ1-5	NA	CASSIDSYPPGTAYYSNQPQHF	TGTGCCAGTAGTATAGATTCATACCCACCCGGGACAGCCTACTATAGCAATCAGCCCCAGCATTTT
TRBD1	TRBV29-1	TRBJ2-7	NA	CSVEPTGGEQYF	TGCAGCGTTGAGCCGACAGGGGGCGAGCAGTACTTC
NA	TRBV9	TRBJ1-3	NA	CASSVTAVSGNTIYF	TGTGCCAGCAGCGTAACCGCGGTCTCTGGAAACACCATATATTTT
NA	TRBV6-5	TRBJ2-2	NA	CASSSGSGELFF	TGTGCCAGCAGTTCGGGAAGCGGGGAGCTGTTTTTT
TRBD2	TRBV24-1	TRBJ2-3	NA	CATSDPWTSGETDTQYF	TGTGCCACCAGTGATCCCTGGACTAGCGGGGAGACAGATACGCAGTATTTT
NA	TRBV12-3/TRBV12-4	TRBJ2-5	NA	CASSLSGTETQYF	TGTGCCAGCAGTTTATCGGGTACGGAGACCCAGTACTTC
TRBD1	TRBV4-3	TRBJ1-2	NA	CASSQFTGGRGVYGYTF	TGCGCCAGCAGCCAATTTACAGGGGGTCGGGGAGTCTATGGCTACACCTTC
NA	TRBV5-4	TRBJ1-6	NA	CASSLDQGNDSPLHF	TGTGCCAGCAGCTTGGATCAGGGGAACGATTCACCCCTCCACTTT
NA	TRBV28	TRBJ2-1	NA	CASTSPGSSYNEQFF	TGTGCCAGCACCTCCCCGGGGAGCTCCTACAATGAGCAGTTCTTC
NA	TRBV29-1	TRBJ2-7	few	CSVVMSSYEQYF	TGCAGCGTTGTTATGTCTTCCTACGAGCAGTACTTC
NA	TRBV12-3/TRBV12-4	TRBJ2-5	once	CASNGIGETQYF	TGTGCCAGCAACGGGATAGGGGAGACCCAGTACTTC
TRBD1	TRBV5-6	TRBJ2-7	NA	CASSLGQNSPYEQYF	TGTGCCAGCAGCCTGGGACAGAACAGTCCCTACGAGCAGTACTTC
NA	TRBV19	TRBJ1-5	NA	CASSRAGQGNQPQHF	TGTGCCAGTAGTAGGGCGGGGCAGGGAAATCAGCCCCAGCATTTT
TRBD1	TRBV5-1	TRBJ1-3	NA	CASSPRTGGSGNTIYF	TGCGCCAGCAGCCCCCGGACAGGGGGCTCTGGAAACACCATATATTTT
TRBD1	TRBV7-2	TRBJ2-7	NA	CASSLAPTGLHEQYF	TGTGCCAGCAGCTTAGCGCCGACAGGGTTGCACGAGCAGTACTTC
NA	TRBV7-8	TRBJ1-2	once	CASSLGWGGPGYTF	TGTGCCAGCAGCTTAGGTTGGGGGGGCCCTGGCTACACCTTC
NA	TRBV30	TRBJ2-7	once	CAWSDPGYRITYEQYF	TGTGCCTGGAGTGATCCAGGGTATCGTATTACCTACGAGCAGTACTTC
TRBD2	TRBV4-2	TRBJ2-5	NA	CASSQVVLAGGWQETQYF	TGTGCCAGCAGCCAAGTTGTGCTAGCGGGGGGGTGGCAAGAGACCCAGTACTTC
TRBD1	TRBV7-8	TRBJ1-6	NA	CASSARTGLNSPLHF	TGTGCCAGCAGCGCCAGGACAGGGTTAAATTCACCCCTCCACTTT
TRBD1	TRBV7-9	TRBJ1-6	few	CASSTGGSAPLHF	TGTGCCAGCAGCACAGGGGGGAGTGCACCCCTCCACTTT
NA	TRBV5-1	TRBJ1-5	once	CASSLAGNSNQPQHF	TGCGCCAGCAGCTTGGCCGGGAATAGCAATCAGCCCCAGCATTTT
TRBD2	TRBV5-1	TRBJ2-5	NA	CASSRGLAETQYF	TGCGCCAGCAGCAGGGGACTAGCCGAGACCCAGTACTTC
TRBD1	TRBV19	TRBJ1-2	NA	CASSIDGAGGEYGYTF	TGTGCCAGTAGTATCGATGGGGCAGGGGGTGAATATGGCTACACCTTC
NA	TRBV5-1	TRBJ2-3	NA	CASSLLPGVVDTQYF	TGCGCCAGCAGCTTGTTGCCAGGGGTTGTAGATACGCAGTATTTT
TRBD2	TRBV5-1	TRBJ2-1	NA	CASSLSYRLAGGHEQFF	TGCGCCAGCAGCTTGTCCTACCGACTAGCGGGGGGTCATGAGCAGTTCTTC
NA	TRBV5-6	TRBJ1-1	NA	CASSWGPGNTEAFF	TGTGCCAGCAGCTGGGGGCCGGGGAACACTGAAGCTTTCTTT
TRBD2	TRBV27	TRBJ2-1	NA	CASSSLSGNSYNEQFF	TGTGCCAGCAGTTCCCTTAGCGGGAACTCCTACAATGAGCAGTTCTTC
NA	TRBV7-2	TRBJ1-4	NA	CASSLFRLNEKLFF	TGTGCCAGCAGCTTATTCAGACTAAATGAAAAACTGTTTTTT
NA	TRBV27	TRBJ2-2	NA	CASSLSGPTGELFF	TGTGCCAGCAGTTTATCGGGGCCGACCGGGGAGCTGTTTTTT
TRBD1	TRBV30	TRBJ2-7	NA	CAWSVMGTGGEQYF	TGTGCCTGGAGTGTTATGGGGACAGGGGGCGAGCAGTACTTC
TRBD1	TRBV2	TRBJ2-3	NA	CASSEITGGPDTDTQYF	TGTGCCAGCAGTGAAATAACAGGGGGGCCGGACACAGATACGCAGTATTTT
NA	TRBV5-4	TRBJ1-4	few	CASSQAGVSNEKLFF	TGTGCCAGCAGCCAGGCAGGGGTTTCTAATGAAAAACTGTTTTTT
TRBD1	TRBV11-2	TRBJ2-7	NA	CASSHGQGGSRQYF	TGTGCCAGCAGCCACGGACAGGGGGGGTCGCGGCAGTACTTC
TRBD2	TRBV6-1	TRBJ2-7	NA	CASSEMASGVYEQYF	TGTGCCAGCAGTGAAATGGCTAGCGGGGTTTACGAGCAGTACTTC